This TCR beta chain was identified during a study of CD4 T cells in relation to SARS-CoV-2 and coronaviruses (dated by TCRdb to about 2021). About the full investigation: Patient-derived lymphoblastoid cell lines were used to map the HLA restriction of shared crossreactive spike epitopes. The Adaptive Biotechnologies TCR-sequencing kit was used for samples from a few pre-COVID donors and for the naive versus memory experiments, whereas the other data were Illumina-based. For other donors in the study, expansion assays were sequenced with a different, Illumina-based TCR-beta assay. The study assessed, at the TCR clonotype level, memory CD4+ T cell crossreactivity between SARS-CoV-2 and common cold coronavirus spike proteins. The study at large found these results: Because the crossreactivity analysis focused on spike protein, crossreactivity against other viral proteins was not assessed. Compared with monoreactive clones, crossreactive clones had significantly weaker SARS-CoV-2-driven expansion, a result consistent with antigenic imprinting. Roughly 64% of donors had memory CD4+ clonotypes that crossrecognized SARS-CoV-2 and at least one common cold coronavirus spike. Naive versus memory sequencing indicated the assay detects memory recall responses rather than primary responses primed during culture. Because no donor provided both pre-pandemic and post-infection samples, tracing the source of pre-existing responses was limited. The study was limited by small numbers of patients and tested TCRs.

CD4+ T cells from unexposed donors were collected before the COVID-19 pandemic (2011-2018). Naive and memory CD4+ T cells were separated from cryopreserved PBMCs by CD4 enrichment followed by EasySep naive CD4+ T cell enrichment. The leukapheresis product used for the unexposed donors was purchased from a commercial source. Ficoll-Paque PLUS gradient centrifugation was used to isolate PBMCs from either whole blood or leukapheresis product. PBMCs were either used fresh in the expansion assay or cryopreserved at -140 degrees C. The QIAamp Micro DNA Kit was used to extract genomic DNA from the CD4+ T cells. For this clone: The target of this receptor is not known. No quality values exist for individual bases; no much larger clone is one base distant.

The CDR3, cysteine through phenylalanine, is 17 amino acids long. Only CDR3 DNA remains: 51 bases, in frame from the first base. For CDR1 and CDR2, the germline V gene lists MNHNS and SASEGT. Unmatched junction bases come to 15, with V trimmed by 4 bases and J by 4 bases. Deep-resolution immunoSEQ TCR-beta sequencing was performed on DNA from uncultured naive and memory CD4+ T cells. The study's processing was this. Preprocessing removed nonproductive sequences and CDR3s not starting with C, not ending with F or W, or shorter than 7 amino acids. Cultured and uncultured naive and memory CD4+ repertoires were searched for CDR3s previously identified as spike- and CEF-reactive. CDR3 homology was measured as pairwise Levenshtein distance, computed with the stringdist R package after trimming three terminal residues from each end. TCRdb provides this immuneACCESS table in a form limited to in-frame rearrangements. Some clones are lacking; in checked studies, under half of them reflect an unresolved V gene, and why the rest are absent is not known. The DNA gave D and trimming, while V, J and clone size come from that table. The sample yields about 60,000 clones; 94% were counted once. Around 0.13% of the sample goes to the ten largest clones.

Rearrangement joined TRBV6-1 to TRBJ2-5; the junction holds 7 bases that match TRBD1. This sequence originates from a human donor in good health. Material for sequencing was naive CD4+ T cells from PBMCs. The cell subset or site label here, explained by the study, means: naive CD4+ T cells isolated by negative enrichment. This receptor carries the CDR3 CASSVRMGTENRETQYF. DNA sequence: TGTGCCAGCAGTGTTCGTATGGGGACAGAGAATCGAGAGACCCAGTACTTC.